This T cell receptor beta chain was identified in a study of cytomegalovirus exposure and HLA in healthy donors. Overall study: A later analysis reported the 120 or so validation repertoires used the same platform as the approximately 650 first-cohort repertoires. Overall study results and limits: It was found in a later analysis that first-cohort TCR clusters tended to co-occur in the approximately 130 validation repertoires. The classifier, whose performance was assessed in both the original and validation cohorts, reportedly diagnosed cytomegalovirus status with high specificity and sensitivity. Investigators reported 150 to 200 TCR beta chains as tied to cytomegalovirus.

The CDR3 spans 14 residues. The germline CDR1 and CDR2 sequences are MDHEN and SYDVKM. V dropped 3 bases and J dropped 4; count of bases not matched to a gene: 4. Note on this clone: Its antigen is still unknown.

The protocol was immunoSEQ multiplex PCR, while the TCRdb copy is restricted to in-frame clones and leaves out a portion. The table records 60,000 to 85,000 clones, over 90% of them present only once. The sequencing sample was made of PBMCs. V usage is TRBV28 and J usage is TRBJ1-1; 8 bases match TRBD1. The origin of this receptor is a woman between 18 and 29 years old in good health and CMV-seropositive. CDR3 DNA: TGTGCCAGCAGTTTCAGGGGGCCGACCACTGAAGCTTTCTTT. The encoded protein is CASSFRGPTTEAFF.